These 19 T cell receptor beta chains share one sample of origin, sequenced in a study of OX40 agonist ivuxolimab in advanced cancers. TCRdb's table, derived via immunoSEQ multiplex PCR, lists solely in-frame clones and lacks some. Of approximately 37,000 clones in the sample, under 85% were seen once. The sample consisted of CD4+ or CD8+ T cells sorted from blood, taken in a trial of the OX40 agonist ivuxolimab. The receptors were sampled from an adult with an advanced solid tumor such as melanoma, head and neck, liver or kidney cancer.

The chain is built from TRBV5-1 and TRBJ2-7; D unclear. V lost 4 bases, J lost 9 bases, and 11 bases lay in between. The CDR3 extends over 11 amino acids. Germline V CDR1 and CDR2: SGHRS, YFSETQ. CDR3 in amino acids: CASSGTGAQYF. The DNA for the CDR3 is TGCGCCAGCAGCGGAACCGGCGCGCAGTACTTC.

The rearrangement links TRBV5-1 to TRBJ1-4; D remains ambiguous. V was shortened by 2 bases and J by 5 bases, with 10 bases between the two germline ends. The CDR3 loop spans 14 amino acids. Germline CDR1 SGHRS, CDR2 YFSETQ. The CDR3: CASSFGRLNEKLFF. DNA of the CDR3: TGCGCCAGCAGCTTCGGCAGGTTGAATGAAAAACTGTTTTTT.

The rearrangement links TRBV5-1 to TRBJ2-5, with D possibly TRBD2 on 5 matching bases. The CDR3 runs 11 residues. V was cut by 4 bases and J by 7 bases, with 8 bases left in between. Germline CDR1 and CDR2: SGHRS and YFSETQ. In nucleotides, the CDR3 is TGCGCCAGCAGCGGAGGTGGGACCCAGTACTTC. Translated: CASSGGGTQYF.

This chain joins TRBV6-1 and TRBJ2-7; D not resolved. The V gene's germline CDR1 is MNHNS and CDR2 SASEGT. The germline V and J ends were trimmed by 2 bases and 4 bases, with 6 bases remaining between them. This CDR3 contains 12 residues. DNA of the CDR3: TGTGCCAGCAGTGAACTTAGATACGAGCAGTACTTC. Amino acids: CASSELRYEQYF.

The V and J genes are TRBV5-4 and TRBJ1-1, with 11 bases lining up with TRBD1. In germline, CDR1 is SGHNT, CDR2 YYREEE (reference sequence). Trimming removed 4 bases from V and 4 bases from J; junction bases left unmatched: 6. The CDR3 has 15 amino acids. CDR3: CASSTPGTGGTEAFF. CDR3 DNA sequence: TGTGCCAGCAGCACGCCCGGGACAGGGGGCACTGAAGCTTTCTTT.

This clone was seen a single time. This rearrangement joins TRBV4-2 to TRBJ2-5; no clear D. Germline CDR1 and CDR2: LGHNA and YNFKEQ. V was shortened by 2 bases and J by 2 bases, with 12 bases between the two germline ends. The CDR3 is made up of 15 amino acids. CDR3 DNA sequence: TGTGCCAGCAGCCAAATCCTGGCTCCTCAAGAGACCCAGTACTTC. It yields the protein CASSQILAPQETQYF.

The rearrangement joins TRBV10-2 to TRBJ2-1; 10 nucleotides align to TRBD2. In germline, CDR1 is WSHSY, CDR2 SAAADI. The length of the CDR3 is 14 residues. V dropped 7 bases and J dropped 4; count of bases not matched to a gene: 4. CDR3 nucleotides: TGCGCCAGCATTGTAGCGGGGGGTTACAATGAGCAGTTCTTC. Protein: CASIVAGGYNEQFF.

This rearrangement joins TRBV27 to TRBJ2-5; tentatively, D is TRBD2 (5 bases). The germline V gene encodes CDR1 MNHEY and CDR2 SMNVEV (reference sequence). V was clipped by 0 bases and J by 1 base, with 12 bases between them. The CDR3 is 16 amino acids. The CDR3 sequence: CASSLSAATSQETQYF. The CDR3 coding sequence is TGTGCCAGCAGTTTATCGGCCGCCACTAGCCAAGAGACCCAGTACTTC.

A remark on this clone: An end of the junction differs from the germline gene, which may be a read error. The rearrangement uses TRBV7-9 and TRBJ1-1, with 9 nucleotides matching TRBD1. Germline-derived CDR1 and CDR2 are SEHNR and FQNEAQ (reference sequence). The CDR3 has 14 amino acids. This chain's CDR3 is CASSSGQGDTETFF. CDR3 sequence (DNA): TGTGCCAGCAGCTCGGGACAGGGTGACACTGAAACTTTCTTT.

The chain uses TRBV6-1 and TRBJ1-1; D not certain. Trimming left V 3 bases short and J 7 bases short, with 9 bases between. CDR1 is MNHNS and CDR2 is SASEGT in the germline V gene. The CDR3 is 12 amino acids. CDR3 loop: CASSEPSGEAFF. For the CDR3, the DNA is TGTGCCAGCAGTGAGCCGTCGGGTGAAGCTTTCTTT.

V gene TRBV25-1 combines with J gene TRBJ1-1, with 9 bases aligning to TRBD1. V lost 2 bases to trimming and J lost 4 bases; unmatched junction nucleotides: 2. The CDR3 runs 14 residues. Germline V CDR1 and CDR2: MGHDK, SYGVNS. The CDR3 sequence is CASSEETGGTEAFF. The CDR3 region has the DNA TGTGCCAGCAGTGAAGAGACAGGGGGCACTGAAGCTTTCTTT.

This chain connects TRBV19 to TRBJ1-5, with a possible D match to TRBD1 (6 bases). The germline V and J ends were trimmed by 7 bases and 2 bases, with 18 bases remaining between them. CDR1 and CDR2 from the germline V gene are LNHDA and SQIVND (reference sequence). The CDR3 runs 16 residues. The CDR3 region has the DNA TGTGCCAGTATGAACCCAGGGGAAATAGGCAATCAGCCCCAGCATTTT. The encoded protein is CASMNPGEIGNQPQHF.

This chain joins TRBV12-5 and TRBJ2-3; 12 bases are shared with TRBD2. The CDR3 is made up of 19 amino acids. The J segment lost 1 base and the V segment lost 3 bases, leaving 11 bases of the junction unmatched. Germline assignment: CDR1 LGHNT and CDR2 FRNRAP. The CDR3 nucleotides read TGTGCTAGTGGTTTTCGATGGGGACTAGCGGGTGCCCGCACAGATACGCAGTATTTT. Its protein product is CASGFRWGLAGARTDTQYF. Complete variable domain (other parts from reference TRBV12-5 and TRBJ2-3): DARVTQTPRHKVTEMGQEVTMRCQPILGHNTVFWYRQTMMQGLELLAYFRNRAPLDDSGMPKDRFSAEMPDATLATLKIQPSEPRDSAVYFCASGFRWGLAGARTDTQYFGPGTRLTVL.

CDR3 region: CASSYSGQAFF. Here the CDR3 DNA reads TGTGCCAGCAGTTACTCGGGACAGGCTTTCTTT. The V gene is TRBV6-5, the J gene TRBJ1-1, with TRBD1 matching over 7 bases. Germline V gene lookup returns CDR1 MNHEY and CDR2 SVGAGI. Trimming removed 0 bases from V and 11 bases from J; junction bases left unmatched: 0. The length of the CDR3 is 11 residues.

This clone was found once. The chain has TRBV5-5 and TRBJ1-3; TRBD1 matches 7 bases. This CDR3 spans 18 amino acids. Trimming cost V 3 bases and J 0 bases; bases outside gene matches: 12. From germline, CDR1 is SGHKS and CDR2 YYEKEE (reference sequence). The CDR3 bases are TGTGCCAGCAGCTCGGGGGAGACAGGGCCAAGCTCTGGAAACACCATATATTTT. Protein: CASSSGETGPSSGNTIYF.

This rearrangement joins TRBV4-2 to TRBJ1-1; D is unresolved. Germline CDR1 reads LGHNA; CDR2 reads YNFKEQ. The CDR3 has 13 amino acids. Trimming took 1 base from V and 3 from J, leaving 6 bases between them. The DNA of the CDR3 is TGTGCCAGCAGCCAAGGGAGGGACACTGAAGCTTTCTTT. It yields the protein CASSQGRDTEAFF.

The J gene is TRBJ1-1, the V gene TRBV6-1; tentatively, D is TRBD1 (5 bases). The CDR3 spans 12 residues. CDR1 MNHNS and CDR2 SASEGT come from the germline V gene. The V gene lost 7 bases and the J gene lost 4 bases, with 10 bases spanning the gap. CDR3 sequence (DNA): TGTGCCAGCACGGGGGGAAGCACTGAAGCTTTCTTT. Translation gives CASTGGSTEAFF.

This CDR3 reads CASSEPGYRRGYTF. In DNA, the CDR3 is TGTGCCAGCAGCGAACCGGGATATAGAAGAGGCTACACCTTC. V usage is TRBV5-5 and J usage is TRBJ1-2, with D hard to call. The CDR3 covers 14 residues. CDR1 SGHKS and CDR2 YYEKEE come from the germline V gene (reference sequence). V dropped 4 bases and J dropped 8 bases, with 18 bases sitting between them.

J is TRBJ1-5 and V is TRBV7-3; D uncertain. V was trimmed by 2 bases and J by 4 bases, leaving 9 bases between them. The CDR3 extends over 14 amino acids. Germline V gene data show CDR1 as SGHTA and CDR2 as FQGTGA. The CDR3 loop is CASSLVVGNQPQHF. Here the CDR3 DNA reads TGTGCCAGCAGCTTAGTGGTGGGGAATCAGCCCCAGCATTTT.